The 11 T cell receptor beta chains presented below share a single source sample, sequenced in a study of regulatory T cells in long-lasting Graves disease. Assembly of TCR beta libraries relied on iRepertoire HTBI primers together with Arm-PCR of CDR3 regions. TCRdb reprocessed the multiplex PCR reads via MiXCR and lists one record per CDR3 protein. Altogether about 200,000 distinct CDR3 sequences are present, approximately 19% being singletons, with the ten largest covering 10% to 15%. The time point denotes: newly diagnosed GD, antithyroid drugs for less than 3 months. TCR sequences were obtained from RNA taken from PBMCs. The same sample was also studied in work on T cells in Graves' hyperthyroidism and ophthalmopathy.

The sample in question was peripheral blood mononuclear cells (PBMCs), obtained at new diagnosis, from a patient treated with antithyroid drugs. Source of these receptors: a young woman with Graves disease.

Many counts were recorded for this clonotype. A read error may be the cause here, since a much bigger clone is one base away. The V gene is TRBV28, the J gene TRBJ1-1; D gene uncertain. Germline CDR1 is MDHEN and CDR2 is SYDVKM. This CDR3 contains 13 residues. The CDR3 DNA reads TGTGCCAGCAGTACCACATGGTCCACTGGAGCTTTCTTT. Encoded protein: CASSTTWSTGAFF.

The V and J genes are TRBV5-4 and TRBJ2-6; no firm D call. This CDR3 is built from 16 residues. The V and J ends lost 0 bases and 3 bases respectively, with 10 bases between them. Germline assignment: CDR1 SGHNT and CDR2 YYREEE (reference sequence). The DNA of the CDR3 is TGTGCCAGCAGCTTGGACAGCTCAGGTGGGGCCAACGTCCTGACTTTC. Translation gives CASSLDSSGGANVLTF.

This clonotype appeared many times. This chain joins TRBV9 and TRBJ1-4, with D uncertain. CDR1 and CDR2 from the germline V gene are SGDLS and YYNGEE. This CDR3 contains 16 residues. Between the trimmed V and J ends, which lost 4 bases and 8 bases, there was a span of 21 bases. CDR3 loop: CASSPPGSGYSEKLFF. The CDR3 nucleotides are TGTGCCAGCAGCCCTCCCGGGAGCGGTTATTCGGAAAAACTGTTTTTT.

The chain joins TRBV11-2 to TRBJ1-4, with D possibly TRBD1 on 5 matching bases. Germline V gene lookup returns CDR1 SGHAT and CDR2 FQNNGV. Trimming left V 5 bases short and J 5 bases short, with 12 bases between. The CDR3 has 14 residues. The CDR3 DNA sequence: TGTGCCAGCAGCACCGGGACCCGAAATGAAAAACTGTTTTTT. Translated: CASSTGTRNEKLFF.

The V call is TRBV19, the J call TRBJ1-1, with D uncertain. Per the germline V gene, CDR1 is LNHDA and CDR2 is SQIVND (reference sequence). The CDR3 covers 13 residues. V lost 4 bases and J 3 bases, leaving 9 bases between the germline ends. The CDR3 loop reads CASSSRRDTEAFF. CDR3 DNA sequence: TGTGCCAGTAGTAGCAGACGGGACACTGAAGCTTTCTTT.

At least ten counts were recorded for this clonotype. The chain recombines TRBV3-1 with TRBJ2-1; perhaps D is TRBD1 or TRBD2 (7 bases each). Germline V gives CDR1 LGHDT, CDR2 YNNKEL (reference sequence). Trimming stripped 4 bases from V and 7 bases from J, with 17 bases between. There are 15 residues in the CDR3. For the CDR3, the DNA is TGTGCCAGCAGCCCGGCTTACAGGGGAGGGAATGAGCAGTTCTTC. This translates into CASSPAYRGGNEQFF.

The chain recombines TRBV19 with TRBJ2-1, with D unresolved. V lost 5 bases to trimming and J lost 0 bases, with 11 bases between them. This CDR3 has 15 residues. Germline assignment: CDR1 LNHDA and CDR2 SQIVND (reference sequence). CDR3 protein: CASSEDPSSYNEQFF. CDR3 sequence (DNA): TGTGCCAGTAGTGAGGACCCGAGCTCCTACAATGAGCAGTTCTTC.

This clonotype showed up many times. The chain carries TRBV6-2 or TRBV6-3 and TRBJ2-1; 7 bases map to TRBD2. V shed 5 bases, J shed 8 bases, and the junction held 3 bases outside the gene matches. Germline values: CDR1 MNHEY, CDR2 SVGEGT. This CDR3 is built from 12 residues. The CDR3 DNA reads TGTGCCAGCAGTGTGGGGGGGGATGAGCAGTTCTTC. Protein product: CASSVGGDEQFF.

Many counts were recorded for this clonotype. The chain recombines TRBV6-2 or TRBV6-3 with TRBJ2-3, with a weak D call TRBD1 (5 bases). V was cut by 5 bases and J by 1 base, with 16 bases left in between. The CDR3 consists of 16 residues. Per the germline V gene, CDR1 is MNHEY and CDR2 is SVGEGT. CDR3 DNA sequence: TGTGCCAGCAGTAAACCGCAGGGTTCGGGCACAGATACGCAGTATTTT. Its protein product is CASSKPQGSGTDTQYF.

About this clonotype itself: Since a much larger clone is just one base distant, this may be a read error. The chain recombines TRBV6-1 with TRBJ1-5; D is unclear. Germline CDR1 MNHNS, CDR2 SASEGT. This CDR3 region has 13 residues. CDR3 DNA sequence: TGTGCCAGCAGTGAATCCTTGGACTGGCCCCAGCGTTTT. Residues: CASSESLDWPQRF.

On this clonotype itself: This could be a read error, since a much larger clone is one nucleotide away. The CDR3 region is CAASRDQGDTQYF. CDR3 sequence (DNA): TGTGCCGCCAGCAGAGACCAGGGGGATACGCAGTATTTT. The genes are TRBV15 and TRBJ2-3; D is perhaps TRBD1 (6 bases). Germline CDR1 is LNHNV and CDR2 is YYDKDF (reference sequence). This CDR3 is built from 13 residues.